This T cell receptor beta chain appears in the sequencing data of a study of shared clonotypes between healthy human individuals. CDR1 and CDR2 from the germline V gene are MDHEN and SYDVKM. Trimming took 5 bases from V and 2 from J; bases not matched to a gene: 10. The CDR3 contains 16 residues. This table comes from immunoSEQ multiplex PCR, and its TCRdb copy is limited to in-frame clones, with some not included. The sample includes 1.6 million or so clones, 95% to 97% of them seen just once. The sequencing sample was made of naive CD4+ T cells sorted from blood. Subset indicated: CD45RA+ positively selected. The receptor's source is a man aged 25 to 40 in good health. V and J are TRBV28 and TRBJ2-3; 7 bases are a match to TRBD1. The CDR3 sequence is CASSQVTGLSTDTQYF. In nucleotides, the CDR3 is TGTGCCAGCAGTCAGGTGACAGGGTTGTCCACAGATACGCAGTATTTT.